What follows are 29 T cell receptor beta chains derived from one specimen sequenced in a study of blood T cell repertoires in COVID-19. Sequencing used immunoSEQ multiplex PCR; TCRdb keeps in-frame clones, though not all of them. The table lists roughly 350,000 clones, roughly 90% of them singletons, with 3.5% to 4% in the top ten. Sequenced material: peripheral blood. The origin of the receptors is a woman between 45 and 60 years old with active or convalescent COVID-19.

The chain combines TRBV7-9 with TRBJ1-1; perhaps TRBD1 as D (5 bases). Germline V gene lookup returns CDR1 SEHNR and CDR2 FQNEAQ (reference sequence). Trimming cost V 5 bases and J 1 base, with 8 bases left between them. This CDR3 region has 13 residues. The CDR3 reads CASSRDGNTEAFF. The CDR3, as DNA: TGTGCCAGCAGCAGGGACGGGAACACTGAAGCTTTCTTT.

The chain links TRBV9 to TRBJ1-5; 10 bases map to TRBD1. The CDR3 has 15 residues. V gave up 2 bases and J gave up 6 bases; unmatched junction bases: 5. Germline CDR1 reads SGDLS; CDR2 reads YYNGEE. The chain's CDR3 is CASSVTGGWGQPQHF. The DNA for the CDR3 is TGTGCCAGCAGCGTGACAGGGGGCTGGGGTCAGCCCCAGCATTTT.

The chain is built from TRBV24-1 and TRBJ1-6; 9 nucleotides align to TRBD1. CDR3 length equals 15 residues. Trimming at V came to 6 bases and at J to 12 bases, leaving 11 bases not matched to a gene. Germline V gene lookup returns CDR1 KGHDR and CDR2 SFDVKD. The CDR3 DNA is TGTGCCACCAGTCTCCGGGACAGGGCTCCCTTACCCCTCCACTTT. The encoded protein is CATSLRDRAPLPLHF.

The gene calls are TRBV2 and TRBJ2-5; D gene unclear. Trimming shortened V by 2 bases and J by 6 bases, and 7 bases separated the two germline ends. Germline CDR1 is SNHLY and CDR2 is FYNNEI. The CDR3 has 12 residues. CDR3 amino acids: CASSELAQTQYF. For the CDR3, the DNA is TGTGCCAGCAGTGAACTCGCGCAGACCCAGTACTTC.

This chain joins TRBV6-5 and TRBJ1-2; D remains unclear. Germline lookup yields CDR1 MNHEY and CDR2 SVGAGI. The CDR3 consists of 12 residues. V was cut by 2 bases and J by 10 bases, with 11 bases left in between. CDR3 sequence reads: CASSYPNSAYTF. The CDR3 nucleotides read TGTGCCAGCAGTTACCCTAACAGTGCCTACACCTTC.

The V and J genes are TRBV30 and TRBJ2-2, with D possibly TRBD2 on 5 matching bases. Per germline, CDR1 GTSNPN and CDR2 SVGIG (reference sequence). The CDR3 runs to 14 residues. Trimming removed 5 bases at V and 7 bases at J, with 17 bases between. Here the CDR3 reads CAWSRAQRSGELFF. Here the CDR3 DNA reads TGTGCCTGGTCCCGGGCCCAGCGGAGCGGGGAGCTGTTTTTT.

This chain joins TRBV18 and TRBJ1-3; D is ambiguous. Germline CDR1 KGHSH, CDR2 LQKENI. V lost 4 bases and J 4 bases, leaving 17 bases between the germline ends. This CDR3 comprises 16 residues. The CDR3 region has the DNA TGTGCCAGCTCACTTATGTCCGAAGTTGCGGGAAACACCATATATTTT. Amino acids: CASSLMSEVAGNTIYF.

In DNA form, the CDR3 reads TGTGCCAGCAGCACCGGACAGCTAAATCAGCCCCAGCATTTT. It is translated as CASSTGQLNQPQHF. V usage is TRBV6-5 and J usage is TRBJ1-5, with D possibly matching TRBD1 (6 bases). The CDR3 runs to 14 residues. V was shortened by 6 bases and J by 4 bases, with 13 bases between the two germline ends. Germline V lookup: CDR1 MNHEY, CDR2 SVGAGI.

The J gene is TRBJ2-1, the V gene TRBV19; 12 bases match TRBD2. This CDR3 is built from 17 residues. Losses at the gene ends were 5 bases for V and 3 bases for J; bases not matched to a gene: 8. Germline V lookup: CDR1 LNHDA, CDR2 SQIVND (reference sequence). CDR3 nucleotide sequence: TGTGCCAGTAGTCCTCGGACTAGCGGGACGTTCTACAATGAGCAGTTCTTC. Its translation: CASSPRTSGTFYNEQFF.

This rearrangement joins TRBV5-4 to TRBJ1-1; D possibly corresponds to TRBD1 (6 bases). CDR1 is SGHNT, CDR2 YYREEE, per germline (reference sequence). The CDR3 extends over 15 amino acids. V was pared by 3 bases and J by 1 base, with 13 bases between. Written as DNA, the CDR3 is TGTGCCAGCAGCTCGAGCAGGGGCGGGAACACTGAAGCTTTCTTT. Protein: CASSSSRGGNTEAFF.

The chain has TRBV28 and TRBJ2-5, with 12 bases fitting TRBD2. CDR3 length: 15 amino acids. The V gene end was trimmed by 4 bases and the J gene end by 4 bases; junction bases not matched to a gene: 4. The germline V gene encodes CDR1 MDHEN and CDR2 SYDVKM. CDR3 region: CASSSLAGGAETQYF. Here the CDR3 DNA reads TGTGCCAGCAGTTCCCTAGCGGGAGGGGCAGAGACCCAGTACTTC.

The V and J genes are TRBV25-1 and TRBJ2-7, with D tentatively TRBD1 (6 bases). Between the trimmed V and J ends, which lost 1 base and 3 bases, there was a span of 10 bases. Germline CDR1 MGHDK, CDR2 SYGVNS. The CDR3 loop spans 14 amino acids. The DNA for the CDR3 is TGTGCCAGCAGTGAATCCCGGGACAACTACGAGCAGTACTTC. Protein product: CASSESRDNYEQYF.

V is TRBV30 and J is TRBJ1-4, with 8 bases fitting TRBD1. The ends lost 1 base at V and 4 bases at J; junction bases unmatched: 11. The CDR3 has 17 residues. Germline CDR1 is GTSNPN and CDR2 is SVGIG (reference sequence). Written as DNA, the CDR3 is TGTGCCTGGAGTGGGACCTACGGACAGGGCGGTAATGAAAAACTGTTTTTT. This translates into CAWSGTYGQGGNEKLFF.

The chain has TRBV6-6 and TRBJ2-7; D not certain. Trimming removed 4 bases from V and 2 bases from J, with 6 bases in between. Germline V gives CDR1 MNHNY, CDR2 SVGAGI (reference sequence). The length of the CDR3 is 12 residues. The CDR3 DNA follows: TGTGCCAGCAGTTCACAGCCCTACGAGCAGTACTTC. Encoded protein: CASSSQPYEQYF.

This rearrangement joins TRBV12-3 or TRBV12-4 to TRBJ2-5; 9 bases match TRBD1. The CDR3 runs to 13 residues. Trimming took 6 bases from V and 3 from J; bases not matched to a gene: 2. The CDR3 nucleotides read TGTGCCAGCAGCCGACAGGGGGAAGAGACCCAGTACTTC. Protein product: CASSRQGEETQYF.

On this clone itself: Other nucleotide sequences from this sample produce the same CDR3. V and J are TRBV5-5 and TRBJ1-2; no clear D gene. The V and J ends lost 0 bases and 5 bases respectively, with 11 bases between them. The CDR3 spans 14 residues. The germline V gene has CDR1 SGHKS and CDR2 YYEKEE (reference sequence). Written as DNA, the CDR3 is TGTGCCAGCAGCTTGGGAGGCCAAGATTATGGCTACACCTTC. Protein: CASSLGGQDYGYTF. Using reference TRBV5-5 and TRBJ1-2 for the parts outside the CDR3, the full variable domain is DAGVTQSPTHLIKTRGQQVTLRCSPISGHKSVSWYQQVLGQGPQFIFQYYEKEERGRGNFPDRFSARQFPNYSSELNVNALLLGDSALYLCASSLGGQDYGYTFGSGTRLTVV.

V gene TRBV28 combines with J gene TRBJ1-6; possibly TRBD1 for D (6 bases). Germline CDR1 MDHEN, CDR2 SYDVKM. Trimming left V 5 bases short and J 10 bases short, with 18 bases between. This CDR3 comprises 15 residues. The CDR3 reads CASSPARDTPSPLHF. CDR3 DNA sequence: TGTGCCAGCAGTCCAGCCCGGGACACCCCCTCACCCCTCCACTTT.

The gene calls are TRBV5-1 and TRBJ2-1; D unclear. The ends were cut back, 4 bases at V and 2 bases at J, with 7 bases in the middle. Germline CDR1 reads SGHRS; CDR2 reads YFSETQ. CDR3 length equals 13 residues. CDR3 protein: CASSSAPYNEQFF. The CDR3 region has the DNA TGCGCCAGCAGCAGCGCCCCCTACAATGAGCAGTTCTTC.

The V and J genes are TRBV28 and TRBJ2-7; D perhaps matches TRBD1 (6 bases). The CDR3 runs 18 residues. V shed 1 base and J shed 0 bases, with 19 bases lying between them. Germline-derived CDR1 and CDR2 are MDHEN and SYDVKM. The CDR3 DNA follows: TGTGCCAGCAGTTTATATCTCGGGGCGGCAGGGGTCTCCTACGAGCAGTACTTC. Translating it yields CASSLYLGAAGVSYEQYF.

Concerning this clone: At one of its ends the junction is not consistent with the germline gene, which may arise from a read error. The chain recombines TRBV5-4 with TRBJ2-7, with D possibly matching TRBD1 (6 bases). Germline loops: CDR1 SGHNT, CDR2 YYREEE (reference sequence). This CDR3 has 13 residues. The CDR3 nucleotides are TGTGCCAGCAGCTTGGAACGAACGACAGGAACTCTCTTC. Encoded protein: CASSLERTTGTLF. Complete variable domain (other parts from reference TRBV5-4 and TRBJ2-7): ETGVTQSPTHLIKTRGQQVTLRCSSQSGHNTVSWYQQALGQGPQFIFQYYREEENGRGNFPPRFSGLQFPNYSSELNVNALELDDSALYLCASSLERTTGTLFGPGTRLTVT.

The chain employs TRBV13 and TRBJ2-7; D possibly corresponds to TRBD1 (6 bases). Germline lookup yields CDR1 PRHDT and CDR2 FYEKMQ (reference sequence). V lost 5 bases, J lost 5 bases, and 16 bases lay in between. The CDR3 contains 14 residues. The CDR3: CASSPQGGRNEQYF. For the CDR3, the DNA is TGTGCCAGCAGCCCACAAGGGGGTCGGAACGAGCAGTACTTC. Based on the CDR3 plus reference TRBV13 and TRBJ2-7, the full variable domain is AAGVIQSPRHLIKEKRETATLKCYPIPRHDTVYWYQQGPGQDPQFLISFYEKMQSDKGSIPDRFSAQQFSDYHSELNMSSLELGDSALYFCASSPQGGRNEQYFGPGTRLTVT.

The CDR3 sequence is CASSVLAVETGELFF. The DNA of the CDR3 is TGTGCCAGCAGCGTTTTAGCGGTGGAAACCGGGGAGCTGTTTTTT. V is TRBV9 and J is TRBJ2-2; a weak D match, TRBD2 (6 bases). The CDR3 loop spans 15 amino acids. Germline V CDR1 and CDR2: SGDLS, YYNGEE. The germline V and J ends were trimmed by 2 bases and 5 bases, with 13 bases remaining between them. Full variable domain (remainder filled in from reference TRBV9 and TRBJ2-2): DSGVTQTPKHLITATGQRVTLRCSPRSGDLSVYWYQQSLDQGLQFLIQYYNGEERAKGNILERFSAQQFPDLHSELNLSSLELGDSALYFCASSVLAVETGELFFGEGSRLTVL.

The rearrangement links TRBV6-2 or TRBV6-3 to TRBJ2-7; 13 nucleotides match TRBD2. Trimming removed 4 bases from V and 5 bases from J; junction bases left unmatched: 5. The CDR3 is made up of 15 amino acids. CDR1 MNHEY and CDR2 SVGEGT come from the germline V gene. This CDR3 reads CASSSGLAGIHEQYF. CDR3 DNA: TGTGCCAGCAGTTCGGGACTAGCGGGGATCCACGAGCAGTACTTC.

The chain combines TRBV7-3 with TRBJ2-1; D ambiguous. CDR1 and CDR2 from the germline V gene are SGHTA and FQGTGA. The CDR3 loop spans 12 amino acids. V gave up 3 bases and J gave up 9 bases, with 9 bases separating them. This CDR3 reads CASSFPYAEQFF. Written as DNA, the CDR3 is TGTGCCAGCAGCTTCCCCTACGCTGAGCAGTTCTTC.

V is TRBV11-2 and J is TRBJ2-5; 8 nucleotides align to TRBD2. Germline lookup yields CDR1 SGHAT and CDR2 FQNNGV. Trimming cost V 2 bases and J 5 bases; bases outside gene matches: 10. This CDR3 is 16 amino acids long. DNA for the CDR3: TGTGCCAGCAGCTTACGGGGTAGCGGGATAGGTGAGACCCAGTACTTC. Its translation is CASSLRGSGIGETQYF.

In this sample, this clone turned up a few times. This rearrangement joins TRBV25-1 to TRBJ2-3; 8 positions agree with TRBD2. The CDR3 contains 16 residues. Germline CDR1 reads MGHDK; CDR2 reads SYGVNS. The V and J ends lost 3 bases and 2 bases, in that order; junction bases with no gene match: 7. The CDR3 bases are TGTGCCAGCAGTGATTGGTTAGCGGGACCCACAGATACGCAGTATTTT. Translated, it gives CASSDWLAGPTDTQYF.

J is TRBJ2-1 and V is TRBV20-1; D may be TRBD1 (6 bases). This CDR3 comprises 16 residues. CDR1 is DFQATT and CDR2 is SNEGSKA in the germline V gene (reference sequence). Trimming left V 3 bases short and J 6 bases short, with 21 bases between. The CDR3 spells CSASNLPSGGRNEQFF. CDR3 bases: TGCAGTGCTAGTAACCTCCCGAGTGGGGGCCGCAATGAGCAGTTCTTC.

J is TRBJ2-5 and V is TRBV5-1, with D uncertain. The CDR3 contains 12 residues. Between the trimmed V and J ends, which lost 4 bases and 5 bases, there was a span of 9 bases. The germline CDR1 and CDR2 sequences are SGHRS and YFSETQ. The CDR3 DNA is TGCGCCAGCAGCCCCGACAAGGAGACCCAGTACTTC. It specifies CASSPDKETQYF.

This sequence joins TRBV4-1 and TRBJ1-1; 8 bases are a match to TRBD1. The germline gives CDR1 MGHRA, CDR2 YSYEKL. The length of the CDR3 is 15 residues. The V gene end was trimmed by 3 bases and the J gene end by 1 base; junction bases not matched to a gene: 4. Written as DNA, the CDR3 is TGCGCCAGCAGCCACGGAGGACAGGGGAACACTGAAGCTTTCTTT. It codes for CASSHGGQGNTEAFF.